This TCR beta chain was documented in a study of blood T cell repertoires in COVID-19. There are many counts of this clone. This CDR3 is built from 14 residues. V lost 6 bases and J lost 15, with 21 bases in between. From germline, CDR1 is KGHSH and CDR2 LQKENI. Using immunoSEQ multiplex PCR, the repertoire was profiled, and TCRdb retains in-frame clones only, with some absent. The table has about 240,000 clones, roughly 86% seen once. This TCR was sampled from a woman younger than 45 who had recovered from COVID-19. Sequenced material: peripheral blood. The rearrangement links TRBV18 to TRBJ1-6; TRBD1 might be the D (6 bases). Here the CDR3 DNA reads TGTGCCAGCTCCCGCTTAGGGGGATCTGGGTTCCTCCACTTT. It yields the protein CASSRLGGSGFLHF.